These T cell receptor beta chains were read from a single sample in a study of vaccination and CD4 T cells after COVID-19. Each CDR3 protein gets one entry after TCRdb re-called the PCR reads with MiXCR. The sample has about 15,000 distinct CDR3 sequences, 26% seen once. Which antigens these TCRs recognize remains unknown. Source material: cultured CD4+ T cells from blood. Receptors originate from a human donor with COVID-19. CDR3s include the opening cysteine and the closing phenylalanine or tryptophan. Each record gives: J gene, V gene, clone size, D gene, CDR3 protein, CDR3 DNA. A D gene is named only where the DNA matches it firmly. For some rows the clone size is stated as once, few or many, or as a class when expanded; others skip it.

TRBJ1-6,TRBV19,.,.,CASSIESGPSNSPLHF,TGTGCCAGTAGCATCGAATCGGGACCCAGCAATTCACCCCTCCACTTT
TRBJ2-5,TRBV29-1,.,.,CSVPQGRETQYF,TGCAGCGTTCCACAGGGCAGAGAGACCCAGTACTTC
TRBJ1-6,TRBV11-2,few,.,CASSLGQAALHF,TGTGCCAGCAGCTTAGGCCAGGCGGCCCTCCACTTT
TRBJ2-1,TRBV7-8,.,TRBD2,CASSLVHRTSGVNEQFF,TGTGCCAGCAGCTTAGTTCATCGGACTAGCGGGGTCAATGAGCAGTTCTTC
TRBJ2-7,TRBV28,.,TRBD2,CASRSTSGGVYEQYF,TGTGCCAGCAGGTCGACTAGCGGGGGGGTCTACGAGCAGTACTTC
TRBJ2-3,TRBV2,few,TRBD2,CASSVGGVRTDTQYF,TGTGCCAGCAGTGTTGGGGGGGTTCGCACAGATACGCAGTATTTT
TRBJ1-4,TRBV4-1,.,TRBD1,CASSPRQGTEKLFF,TGCGCCAGCAGCCCGCGACAGGGTACAGAAAAACTGTTTTTT
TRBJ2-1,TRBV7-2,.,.,CASSFVGARQSNEQFF,TGTGCCAGCAGCTTTGTGGGGGCTAGACAAAGCAATGAGCAGTTCTTC
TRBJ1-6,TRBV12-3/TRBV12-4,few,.,CASSFGNNSPLHF,TGTGCCAGCAGTTTTGGCAATAATTCACCCCTCCACTTT
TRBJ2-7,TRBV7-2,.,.,CASSLARVSSYEQYF,TGTGCCAGCAGCTTAGCTAGGGTCAGCTCCTACGAGCAGTACTTC
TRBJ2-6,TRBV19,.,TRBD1,CASQDRFSSGANVLTF,TGTGCCAGTCAGGACAGGTTCTCGTCTGGGGCCAACGTCCTGACTTTC
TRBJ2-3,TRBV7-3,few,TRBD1,CASSVDRGQHTQYF,TGTGCCAGCAGCGTGGACAGGGGGCAACATACGCAGTATTTT
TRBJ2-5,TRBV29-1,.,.,CSVAWQQETQYF,TGCAGCGTTGCTTGGCAGCAAGAGACCCAGTACTTC
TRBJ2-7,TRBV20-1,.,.,CSANGESYEQYF,TGCAGTGCTAACGGGGAATCCTACGAGCAGTACTTC
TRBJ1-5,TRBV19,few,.,CAKTRRANSGNQPQHF,TGTGCCAAGACGAGAAGGGCAAATAGCGGCAATCAGCCCCAGCATTTT
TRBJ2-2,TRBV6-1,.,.,CASSDGQGGITGELFF,TGTGCCAGCAGTGACGGGCAGGGCGGGATCACCGGGGAGCTGTTTTTT
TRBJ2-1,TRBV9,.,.,CASSVDSGGYLEQFF,TGTGCCAGCAGCGTAGATAGCGGTGGCTATCTGGAGCAGTTCTTC
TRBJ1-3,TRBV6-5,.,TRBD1,CASSYRGLGNTIYF,TGTGCCAGCAGTTACAGGGGGCTCGGAAACACCATATATTTT
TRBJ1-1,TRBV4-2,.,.,CASSQVGRQGATEAFF,TGTGCCAGCAGCCAAGTGGGTCGACAAGGGGCGACTGAAGCTTTCTTT
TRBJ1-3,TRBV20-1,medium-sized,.,CSASGRVAGNTIYF,TGCAGTGCTAGTGGGAGGGTGGCTGGAAACACCATATATTTT
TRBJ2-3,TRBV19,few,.,CASSMGGAITDTQYF,TGTGCCAGTAGTATGGGCGGGGCGATCACAGATACGCAGTATTTT